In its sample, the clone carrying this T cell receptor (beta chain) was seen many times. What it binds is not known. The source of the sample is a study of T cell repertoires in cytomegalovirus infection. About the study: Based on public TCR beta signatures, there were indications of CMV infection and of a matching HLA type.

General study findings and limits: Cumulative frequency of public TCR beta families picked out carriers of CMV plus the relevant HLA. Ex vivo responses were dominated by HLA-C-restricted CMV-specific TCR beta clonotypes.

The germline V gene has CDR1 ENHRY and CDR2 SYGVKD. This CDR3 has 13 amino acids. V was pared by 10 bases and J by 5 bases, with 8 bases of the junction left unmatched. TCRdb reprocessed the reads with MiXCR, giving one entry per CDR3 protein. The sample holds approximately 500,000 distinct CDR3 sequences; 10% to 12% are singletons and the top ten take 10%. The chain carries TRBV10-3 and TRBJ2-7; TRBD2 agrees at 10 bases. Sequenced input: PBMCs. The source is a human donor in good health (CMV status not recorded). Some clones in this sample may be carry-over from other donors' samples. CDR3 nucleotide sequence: TGTGCCAACCAGCGGGAGGGCGTAGACGAGCAGTACTTC. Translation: CANQREGVDEQYF.